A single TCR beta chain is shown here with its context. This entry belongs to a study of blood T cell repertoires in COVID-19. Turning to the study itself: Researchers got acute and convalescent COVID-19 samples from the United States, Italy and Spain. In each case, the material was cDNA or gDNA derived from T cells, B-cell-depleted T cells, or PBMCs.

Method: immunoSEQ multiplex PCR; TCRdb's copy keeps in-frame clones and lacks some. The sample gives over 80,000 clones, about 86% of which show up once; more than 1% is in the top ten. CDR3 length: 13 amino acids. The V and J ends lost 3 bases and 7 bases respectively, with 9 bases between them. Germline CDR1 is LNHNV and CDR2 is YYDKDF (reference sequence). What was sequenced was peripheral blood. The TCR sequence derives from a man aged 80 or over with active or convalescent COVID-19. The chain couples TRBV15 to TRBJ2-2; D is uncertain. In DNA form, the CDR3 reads TGTGCCACCAGCAGTCTCCTGTACGGGGAGCTGTTTTTT. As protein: CATSSLLYGELFF. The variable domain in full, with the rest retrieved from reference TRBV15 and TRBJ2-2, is DAMVIQNPRYQVTQFGKPVTLSCSQTLNHNVMYWYQQKSSQAPKLLFHYYDKDFNNEADTPDNFQSRRPNTSFCFLDIRSPGLGDTAMYLCATSSLLYGELFFGEGSRLTVL.